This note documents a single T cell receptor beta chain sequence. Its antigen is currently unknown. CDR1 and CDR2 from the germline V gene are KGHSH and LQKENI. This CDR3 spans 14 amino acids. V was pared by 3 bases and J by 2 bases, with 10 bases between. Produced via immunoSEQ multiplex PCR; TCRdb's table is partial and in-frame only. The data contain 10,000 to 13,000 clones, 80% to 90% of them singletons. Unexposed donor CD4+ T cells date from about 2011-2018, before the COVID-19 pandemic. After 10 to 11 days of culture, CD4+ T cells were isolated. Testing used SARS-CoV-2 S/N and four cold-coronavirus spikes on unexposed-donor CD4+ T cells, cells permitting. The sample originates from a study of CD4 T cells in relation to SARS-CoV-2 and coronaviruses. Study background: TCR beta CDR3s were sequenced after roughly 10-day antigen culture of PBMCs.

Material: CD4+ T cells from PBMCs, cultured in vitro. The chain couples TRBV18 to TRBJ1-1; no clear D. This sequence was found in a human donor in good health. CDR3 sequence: CASSPSTPNTEAFF. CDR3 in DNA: TGTGCCAGCTCACCCTCGACCCCAAACACTGAAGCTTTCTTT.